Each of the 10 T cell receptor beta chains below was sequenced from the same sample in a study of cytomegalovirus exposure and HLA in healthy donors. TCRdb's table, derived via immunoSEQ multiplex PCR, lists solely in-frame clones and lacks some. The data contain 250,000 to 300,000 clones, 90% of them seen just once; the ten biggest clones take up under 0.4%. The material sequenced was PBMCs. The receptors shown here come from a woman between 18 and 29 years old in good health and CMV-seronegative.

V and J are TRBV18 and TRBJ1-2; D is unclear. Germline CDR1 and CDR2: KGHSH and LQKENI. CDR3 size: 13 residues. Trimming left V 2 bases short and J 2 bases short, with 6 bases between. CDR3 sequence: CASSPMTNYGYTF. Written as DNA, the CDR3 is TGTGCCAGCTCACCAATGACAAACTATGGCTACACCTTC.

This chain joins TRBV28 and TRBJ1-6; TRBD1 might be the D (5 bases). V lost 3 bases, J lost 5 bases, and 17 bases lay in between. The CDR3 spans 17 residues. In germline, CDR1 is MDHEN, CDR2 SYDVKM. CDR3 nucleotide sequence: TGTGCCAGCAGTTTCCCCCTTGCAGGGTTGGATAATTCACCCCTCCACTTT. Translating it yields CASSFPLAGLDNSPLHF.

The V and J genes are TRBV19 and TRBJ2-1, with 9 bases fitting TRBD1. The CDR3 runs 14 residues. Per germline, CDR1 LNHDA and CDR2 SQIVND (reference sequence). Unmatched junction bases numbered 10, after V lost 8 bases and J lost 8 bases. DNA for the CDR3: TGTGCCAGTGCCGGGACAGGGCCAATGGATGAGCAGTTCTTC. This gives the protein CASAGTGPMDEQFF.

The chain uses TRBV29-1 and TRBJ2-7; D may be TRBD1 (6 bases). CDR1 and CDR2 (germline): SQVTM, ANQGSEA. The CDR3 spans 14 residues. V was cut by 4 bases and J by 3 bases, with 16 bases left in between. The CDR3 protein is CSVGGRGDIYEQYV. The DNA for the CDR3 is TGCAGCGTTGGGGGCAGGGGTGACATCTACGAGCAGTACGTC.

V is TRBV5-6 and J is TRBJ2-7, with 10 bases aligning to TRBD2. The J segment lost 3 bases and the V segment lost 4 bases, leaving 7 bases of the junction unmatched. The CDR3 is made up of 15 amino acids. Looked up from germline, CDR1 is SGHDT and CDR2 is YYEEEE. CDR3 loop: CASSNLAGGYYEQYF. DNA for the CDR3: TGTGCCAGCAGCAATTTAGCGGGGGGCTACTACGAGCAGTACTTC.

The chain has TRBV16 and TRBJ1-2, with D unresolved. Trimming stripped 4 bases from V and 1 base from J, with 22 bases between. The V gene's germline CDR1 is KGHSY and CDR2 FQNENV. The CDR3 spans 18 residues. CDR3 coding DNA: TGTGCCAGCAGCCTACGGGCTGGGCAGGACTTCTATAACTATGGCTACACCTTC. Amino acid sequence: CASSLRAGQDFYNYGYTF.

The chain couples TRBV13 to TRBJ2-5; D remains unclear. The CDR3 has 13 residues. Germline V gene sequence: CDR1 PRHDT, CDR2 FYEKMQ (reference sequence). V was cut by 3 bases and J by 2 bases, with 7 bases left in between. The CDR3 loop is CASSLGTQETQYF. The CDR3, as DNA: TGTGCCAGCAGCTTGGGCACTCAAGAGACCCAGTACTTC.

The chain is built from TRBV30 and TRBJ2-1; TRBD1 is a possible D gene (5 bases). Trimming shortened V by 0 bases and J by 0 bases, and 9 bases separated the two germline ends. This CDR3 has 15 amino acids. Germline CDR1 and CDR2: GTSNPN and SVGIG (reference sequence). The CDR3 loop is CAWSVRGASYNEQFF. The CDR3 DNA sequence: TGTGCCTGGAGTGTACGTGGGGCCTCCTACAATGAGCAGTTCTTC.

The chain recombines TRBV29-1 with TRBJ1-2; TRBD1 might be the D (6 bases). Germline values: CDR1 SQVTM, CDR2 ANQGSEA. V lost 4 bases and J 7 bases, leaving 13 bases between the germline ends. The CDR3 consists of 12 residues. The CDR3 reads CSVGTAGAGYTF. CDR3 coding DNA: TGCAGCGTTGGGACAGCCGGGGCTGGCTACACCTTC.

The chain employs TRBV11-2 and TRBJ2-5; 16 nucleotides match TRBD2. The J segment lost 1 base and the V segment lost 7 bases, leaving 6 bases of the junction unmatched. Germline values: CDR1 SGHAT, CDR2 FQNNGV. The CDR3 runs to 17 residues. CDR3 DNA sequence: TGTGCCAGCACCTTGGGACTAGCGGGGGGGAGCCAAGAGACCCAGTACTTC. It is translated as CASTLGLAGGSQETQYF.